This entry concerns a single T cell receptor beta chain. No cognate antigen has been identified for it. No base quality information exists; no much larger clone differs at one position. This entry is derived from a study of T cell repertoires and HLA-DP antigens (dated by TCRdb to the late 2010s). About the study as a whole: Using HeLa cells transduced to present allogeneic HLA-DP, the study set up an in vitro model of CD4+ T cell alloreactivity. Compared with self, one alloantigen differed at one amino acid in the peptide-binding groove and the other differed at fewer than eleven, modelling structurally similar versus dissimilar alloantigens. The three donors, two male and one female, ranged from the 18-to-29 to the 60-to-69 age band. An average DNA input of roughly 200 ng was used for sorted CD137+CD4+ samples, compared with 950 to 1,500 ng for pre-culture CD4+ samples. Study-wide conclusions, independent of this receptor: Separate analysis of naive and memory CD4+ repertoires was not performed. Similar clonality (about 0.41) was observed for sorted CD137+ cells against both alloantigens, and this clonality was much higher than that observed in pre-culture samples (roughly 0.04). Clones undetected before culture had an average cumulative frequency of approximately 37% against one allele and around 53% against the other. Limitations included only a few donors, a non-physiological HeLa antigen-presenting system, and the use of total CD4+ responder cells.

Compared with germline, V lacks 0 bases and J lacks 5 bases; bases without a gene match: 6. CDR1 and CDR2 were assigned from the germline V gene (reference sequence) as GTSNPN and SVGIG. From its cysteine to its phenylalanine, the CDR3 spans 15 amino acids. The retained sequence is limited to the CDR3, 45 bases, with the frame set at the first base. Untouched CD4+ T cells were isolated from Ficoll-separated PBMC by magnetic bead negative selection, reaching an average purity of 97.7%. Untouched CD4+ T cells were isolated with magnetic beads from Ficoll-separated PBMC, and a purity of approximately 98% was reached with negligible CD8+ contamination. Peripheral blood mononuclear cells were supplied by the buffy coats of a few healthy blood donors, who served as the study donors. CMV seronegative status was shared by all three donors. The DNeasy Blood & Tissue Kit was used for extraction of genomic DNA. Genomic DNA from sorted CD137+CD4+ cells and from pre-culture CD4+ baseline samples of each subject was subjected to TCRB sequencing.

TCRB CDR3 regions were amplified with the immunoSEQ multiplex PCR using forward primers for 54 TRBV segments and reverse primers for 13 TRBJ segments. Pre-culture CD4+ samples were sequenced at deep resolution, targeting some 200,000 T cell genomes. Sequencing of the amplicons was done on an Illumina HiSeq System, giving 87 bp reads that spanned the CDR3. The authors' analysis ran thus. PCR and sequencing errors in the reads were corrected, and CDR3 regions were defined by aligning to IMGT reference sequences. Template and unique rearrangement counts were estimated using synthetic template pools. Clonality was computed as 1 minus Pielou's evenness. The Daley-Smith estimator was used to estimate richness. Morisita's index was used to measure repertoire overlap. Clones present in cultured samples but not detected in the pre-culture repertoire of the same donor were defined as low-abundance clones. TCRdb took over this immuneACCESS table, retaining in-frame rearrangements with V and J assigned. Such tables are incomplete; in checked studies, under half of the missing clones stem from an unresolved V gene, and the remainder is unexplained. That table gives V, J and clone size, and the DNA gave D and trimming. The sample contains some 89,000 clones, approximately 89% of them found a single time. The biggest ten clones account for approximately 1.5% of the sample.

The chain employs TRBV30 and TRBJ2-2; 7 bases in between match TRBD2. Sequencing was done on a sample of CD4+ T cells from PBMCs. The receptor was isolated from a man aged 50-59 years in good health and CMV-seronegative. Here the CDR3 is given as CAWSVGGSETGELFF. The sequenced DNA is TGTGCCTGGAGTGTCGGCGGGAGTGAGACCGGGGAGCTGTTTTTT.